The clone carrying this T cell receptor (beta chain) appeared a single time. This sample stems from a study of blood T cell repertoires in COVID-19. TCRdb's copy holds only in-frame clones and misses some; the assay was immunoSEQ multiplex PCR. The sample has 200,000 to 300,000 clones, approximately 84% seen once. There are 15 residues in the CDR3. Trimming took 0 bases from V and 7 from J, leaving 12 bases between them. Per germline, CDR1 MNHEY and CDR2 SVGAGI. This rearrangement joins TRBV6-5 to TRBJ1-4, with D tentatively TRBD1 (5 bases). The TCR originated in a woman aged 40 to 50 with acute COVID-19. Sequencing input: PBMCs or T cells enriched from blood (not recorded which). The CDR3 is CASSYSSGGGEKLFF. The CDR3 bases are TGTGCCAGCAGTTACTCGAGTGGGGGGGGTGAAAAACTGTTTTTT.